This T cell receptor (beta chain) was profiled in a study of blood T cell repertoires in COVID-19. Looking at the study overall: T cells, B-cell-depleted T cells, or PBMCs provided the cDNA or gDNA that served as material.

The germline V gene encodes CDR1 MNHEY and CDR2 SVGEGT. This CDR3 has 16 amino acids. Trimming left V 4 bases short and J 7 bases short, with 19 bases between. Per the original methods: Amplifying reference gene primers gave estimates of nucleated cell counts. Clones were read by immunoSEQ multiplex PCR, and TCRdb kept only the in-frame ones, dropping some. That table is the source of V, J and clone size, and D and trimming were worked out from the DNA. The repertoire holds around 300,000 clones, 70% to 90% seen once, with about 3% in the top ten. Sample: peripheral blood. The TCR originated in a woman in her 30s with active or convalescent COVID-19. The V call is TRBV6-2 or TRBV6-3, the J call TRBJ1-4; D is perhaps TRBD1 (6 bases). The CDR3 sequence is CASSSGLRGSGEKLFF. Written as DNA, the CDR3 is TGTGCCAGCAGTTCCGGCCTCAGGGGCTCCGGTGAAAAACTGTTTTTT.